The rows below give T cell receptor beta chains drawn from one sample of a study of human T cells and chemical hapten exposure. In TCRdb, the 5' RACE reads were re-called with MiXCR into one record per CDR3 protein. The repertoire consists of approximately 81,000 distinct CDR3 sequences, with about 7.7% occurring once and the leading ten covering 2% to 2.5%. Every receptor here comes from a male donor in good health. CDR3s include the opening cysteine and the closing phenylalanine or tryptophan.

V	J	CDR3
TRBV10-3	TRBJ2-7	CAISAPGQANYEQYF
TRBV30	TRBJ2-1	CAWTEAGVYNEQFF
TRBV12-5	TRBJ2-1	CASGLPYPRGGGIYNEQFF
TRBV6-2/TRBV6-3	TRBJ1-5	CAISPGEEHQPQHF
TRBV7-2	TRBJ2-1	CASSLTPGLLAREQFF
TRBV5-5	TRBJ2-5	CASSLDQGLQETQYF
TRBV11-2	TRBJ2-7	CASSSSGTSFYEQYF
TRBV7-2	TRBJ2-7	CASSSNSASYEQYF
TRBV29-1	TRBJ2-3	CSVTTQTESTDTQYF
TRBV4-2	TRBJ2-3	CASSQELAGADTQYF
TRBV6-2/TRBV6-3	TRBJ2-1	CASRQLAGSYNEQFF
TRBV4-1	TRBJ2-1	CASSQGGGTYNEQFF
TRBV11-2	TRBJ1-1	CASSPNPARAEAFF
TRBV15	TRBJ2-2	CATSRDLAGVTGELFF
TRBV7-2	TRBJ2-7	CASRAPGRRQYF
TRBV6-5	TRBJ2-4	CASRPWGGEKLAKNIQYF
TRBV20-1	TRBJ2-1	CSARDLVGRALNEQFF
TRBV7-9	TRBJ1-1	CASTLELYRDRVQGDTEAFF
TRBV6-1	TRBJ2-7	CASSALAGGSYEQYF
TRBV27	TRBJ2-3	CASSLSGGLAGGHTDTQYF
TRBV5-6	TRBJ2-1	CASSRREGPDNEQFF
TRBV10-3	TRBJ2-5	CAIRGGSEETQYF
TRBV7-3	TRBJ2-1	CASSLSWFNYNEQFF
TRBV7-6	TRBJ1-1	CASSLGTGTILSEAFF
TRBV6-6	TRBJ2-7	CASSYSPGRSYEQYF
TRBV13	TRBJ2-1	CASFLPRGARIYNEQFF
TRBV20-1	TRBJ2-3	CSARPDPDTQYF
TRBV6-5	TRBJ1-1	CASSYMGQQNTEAFF
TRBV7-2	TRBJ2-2	CASSPYGLSTGELFF
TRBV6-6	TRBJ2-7	CASTPGQTYEQYF
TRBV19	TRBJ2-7	CASSKPGTSLYEQYF
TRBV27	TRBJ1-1	CASSLTPDGVSSEAFF
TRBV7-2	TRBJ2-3	CASSSMTSGRGTDTQYF
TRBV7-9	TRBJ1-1	CASSLGAGRETEAFF
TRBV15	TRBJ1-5	CATSRAEQGNQPQHF
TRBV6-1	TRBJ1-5	CASSGGHSNQPQHF
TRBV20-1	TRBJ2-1	CSARPLRGSFDNEQFF
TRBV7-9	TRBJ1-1	CASTRTAVSTEAFF
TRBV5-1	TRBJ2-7	CASSIRLAGDREQYF
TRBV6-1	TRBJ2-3	CSSHVFGLAAPDTQYF
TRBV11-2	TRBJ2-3	CASSLGARADTQYF
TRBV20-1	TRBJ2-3	CSARVRGSGTDTQYF
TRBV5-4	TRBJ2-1	CASSFRTSGNNEQFF
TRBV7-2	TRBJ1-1	CASTNRRRHTEAFF
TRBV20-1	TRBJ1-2	CSAGQGATATANYGYTF
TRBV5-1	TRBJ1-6	CASSTQGAGSPLHF
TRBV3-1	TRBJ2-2	CASSQGGKGTGELFF
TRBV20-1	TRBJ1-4	CSARSLNIQGANEKLFF
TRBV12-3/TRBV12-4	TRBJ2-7	CASSLARYEQYF